This TCR beta chain appears in the sequencing data of a study of read filtering for tumor transcriptome and immune sequencing. Findings and caveats of the study: Single-read clonotypes: around 81% of IR-seq clonotypes (about 3.5% of reads), 74.6% of RNA-seq clonotypes (44.6% of reads). Correlation between methods rose after single-read clonotypes were removed.

Molecular barcoded adaptors covering alpha/delta and beta/gamma chains were used on about 390 ng RNA. MiXCR, applied by TCRdb to the reads, yields one record per CDR3 protein. This table holds over 90,000 distinct CDR3 sequences, about 22% found once. Sampling of bone marrow took place during active disease in every patient. The sample holds one count of this clonotype. Its antigen is unknown. At one of its ends the junction is not consistent with the germline gene, which may arise from a read error. The sequenced sample was a population of CD138-negative cells sorted from bone marrow. This receptor was taken from a donor at least 40 years old with multiple myeloma.

This CDR3 reads CASSWGRFPHSYEQYF. Written as DNA, the CDR3 is TGTGCCAGTAGCTGGGGACGCTTCCCTCATTCCTACGAGCAGTACTTC. V gene TRBV11-2 combines with J gene TRBJ2-7; D may be TRBD1 or TRBD2 (5 bases each). CDR3 length: 16 residues. CDR1 and CDR2 (germline): SGHAT, FQNNGV.